A single sample gave rise to the 29 T cell receptor beta chains below, sequenced in a study of cytomegalovirus exposure and HLA in healthy donors. Both 60 Vbeta primers and 13 Jbeta primers went into the PCR. Assay: immunoSEQ multiplex PCR; the TCRdb copy retains only in-frame clones and omits some. The sample holds some 130,000 clones, 80% seen once. The specimen sequenced was PBMCs. These receptors all stem from a male donor in good health and CMV-seronegative.

V and J are TRBV5-5 and TRBJ1-1, with TRBD1 matching over 7 bases. With V trimmed by 2 bases and J by 1 base, 5 bases remained unmatched. There are 15 residues in the CDR3. Germline values: CDR1 SGHKS, CDR2 YYEKEE (reference sequence). CDR3 sequence: CASSFLRQGNTEAFF. The CDR3 DNA sequence: TGTGCCAGCAGCTTCCTAAGACAGGGGAACACTGAAGCTTTCTTT.

The chain couples TRBV7-4 to TRBJ2-7; TRBD2 is a possible D gene (6 bases). The CDR3 contains 14 residues. From germline, CDR1 is SGHVT and CDR2 SQSDAQ. Trimming removed 2 bases from V and 2 bases from J, with 10 bases in between. The CDR3 loop is CASSLWEDPYEQYF. As DNA, the CDR3 is TGTGCCAGCAGCTTATGGGAGGATCCCTACGAGCAGTACTTC.

CDR3 loop: CASRTGPDTQYF. The CDR3 DNA is TGTGCCAGTAGGACAGGTCCAGATACGCAGTATTTT. The chain combines TRBV19 with TRBJ2-3; D might be TRBD1 (6 bases). CDR3 length equals 12 residues. V was shortened by 6 bases and J by 4 bases, with 8 bases between the two germline ends. The germline CDR1 and CDR2 sequences are LNHDA and SQIVND (reference sequence).

This chain connects TRBV7-9 to TRBJ1-2; 8 nucleotides line up with TRBD1. This CDR3 has 17 residues. The germline V gene encodes CDR1 SEHNR and CDR2 FQNEAQ (reference sequence). J was trimmed by 3 bases and V by 2 bases; bases with no gene match: 11. CDR3 in amino acids: CASSLKGQVLGDYGYTF. The CDR3 DNA sequence: TGTGCCAGCAGCTTAAAGGGACAGGTTTTAGGGGACTATGGCTACACCTTC.

The chain recombines TRBV27 with TRBJ1-5, with D perhaps matching TRBD1 (6 bases). CDR1 and CDR2 from the germline V gene are MNHEY and SMNVEV (reference sequence). The CDR3 length is 14 residues. V lost 4 bases to trimming and J lost 1 base, with 8 bases between them. The CDR3 spells CASSSRGSNQPQHF. For the CDR3, the DNA is TGTGCCAGCAGTTCAAGGGGGAGCAATCAGCCCCAGCATTTT.

The V call is TRBV27, the J call TRBJ2-5; 8 bases match TRBD1. The CDR3 contains 15 residues. Germline V CDR1 and CDR2: MNHEY, SMNVEV (reference sequence). With V trimmed by 5 bases and J by 2 bases, 7 bases remained unmatched. This chain's CDR3 is CASSTRTGLQETQYF. The CDR3 DNA follows: TGTGCCAGCAGTACCAGGACAGGGCTACAAGAGACCCAGTACTTC.

The DNA of the CDR3 is TGTGCCATCAGTGAGTCGATAGACAGTAGCAATCAGCCCCAGCATTTT. It yields the protein CAISESIDSSNQPQHF. V gene TRBV10-3 combines with J gene TRBJ1-5; tentatively, D is TRBD1 (5 bases). The CDR3 runs to 16 residues. Trimming removed 0 bases at V and 0 bases at J, with 9 bases between. Germline V gives CDR1 ENHRY, CDR2 SYGVKD.

This rearrangement joins TRBV5-6 to TRBJ2-7; the D is unclear. Germline CDR1 and CDR2: SGHDT and YYEEEE. V was pared by 4 bases and J by 6 bases, with 14 bases between. The CDR3 is made up of 13 amino acids. CDR3 residues: CASSETGVFEQYF. The CDR3 DNA follows: TGTGCCAGCAGCGAGACTGGAGTGTTCGAGCAGTACTTC.

This rearrangement joins TRBV7-9 to TRBJ1-1; D may be TRBD1 (6 bases). V gave up 6 bases and J gave up 4 bases, with 15 bases separating them. The CDR3 has 14 residues. Germline V gene sequence: CDR1 SEHNR, CDR2 FQNEAQ (reference sequence). The CDR3 nucleotides are TGTGCCAGCAGTTCTCCGGGGGGGGCCACTGAAGCTTTCTTT. This gives the protein CASSSPGGATEAFF.

This chain connects TRBV9 to TRBJ2-7; TRBD1 matches at 7 bases. Germline CDR1 is SGDLS and CDR2 is YYNGEE. The CDR3 loop spans 15 amino acids. The V and J ends lost 3 bases and 2 bases, in that order; junction bases with no gene match: 8. The DNA for the CDR3 is TGTGCCAGCAGCGAGGGGGCAGACCCTGCCTACGAGCAGTACTTC. Its protein product is CASSEGADPAYEQYF. The entire variable domain, with the rest obtained from reference TRBV9 and TRBJ2-7, is as follows: DSGVTQTPKHLITATGQRVTLRCSPRSGDLSVYWYQQSLDQGLQFLIQYYNGEERAKGNILERFSAQQFPDLHSELNLSSLELGDSALYFCASSEGADPAYEQYFGPGTRLTVT.

On this clone: One junction end does not reproduce the germline sequence, and a read error may be involved. The V and J genes are TRBV7-9 and TRBJ2-1, with a tentative D call TRBD2 (6 bases). Germline-derived CDR1 and CDR2 are SEHNR and FQNEAQ (reference sequence). The length of the CDR3 is 17 residues. The CDR3 region has the DNA TGTTCCAGCAGCCCCTTTAGCGGAACAACCTCCTACATGGAGCAGTTCTTC. Translating it yields CSSSPFSGTTSYMEQFF.

This clone has just one count. The chain links TRBV28 to TRBJ2-5, with 8 bases aligning to TRBD1. The J call may be incorrect, as the DNA end agrees better with TRBJ2-7. Germline CDR1 and CDR2: MDHEN and SYDVKM. The CDR3 spans 15 residues. DNA of the CDR3: TGTGCCAGCAATCCTGCCGGGACAGGCGTCTACGAGCAGTACTTC. Translation: CASNPAGTGVYEQYF.

The chain carries TRBV27 and TRBJ1-2; D is uncertain. The germline CDR1 and CDR2 sequences are MNHEY and SMNVEV (reference sequence). The CDR3 runs 13 residues. With 6 bases removed from V and 4 bases from J, the gap between germline ends came to 12 bases. CDR3 in amino acids: CASRNTASYGYTF. The CDR3 region has the DNA TGTGCCAGCAGAAATACAGCCAGCTATGGCTACACCTTC.

J is TRBJ1-2 and V is TRBV5-1, with D possibly being TRBD1 (6 bases). Germline V gene sequence: CDR1 SGHRS, CDR2 YFSETQ. CDR3 length: 14 residues. The V and J ends lost 0 bases and 0 bases respectively, with 6 bases between them. The CDR3 loop is CASSLAGANYGYTF. The CDR3 DNA sequence: TGCGCCAGCAGCTTGGCAGGGGCTAACTATGGCTACACCTTC. The whole variable domain, filled in from reference TRBV5-1 and TRBJ1-2, reads KAGVTQTPRYLIKTRGQQVTLSCSPISGHRSVSWYQQTPGQGLQFLFEYFSETQRNKGNFPGRFSGRQFSNSRSEMNVSTLELGDSALYLCASSLAGANYGYTFGSGTRLTVV.

The genes are TRBV9 and TRBJ1-2, with D possibly being TRBD1 (6 bases). This CDR3 contains 12 residues. Trimming shortened V by 4 bases and J by 7 bases, and 11 bases separated the two germline ends. Germline V CDR1 and CDR2: SGDLS, YYNGEE. In nucleotides, the CDR3 is TGTGCCAGCAGCACTACAGGGAGTGGCTACACCTTC. It translates to CASSTTGSGYTF.

In its sample, this clone was seen once. This rearrangement joins TRBV4-1 to TRBJ2-3, with 7 bases matching TRBD1. Germline CDR1 is MGHRA and CDR2 is YSYEKL. V dropped 1 base and J dropped 0; count of bases not matched to a gene: 4. The CDR3 spans 16 residues. CDR3 amino acids: CASSQGDRSSTDTQYF. The DNA for the CDR3 is TGCGCCAGCAGCCAAGGGGACAGATCTAGCACAGATACGCAGTATTTT.

The rearrangement links TRBV5-4 to TRBJ2-1, with D possibly matching TRBD2 (6 bases). V lost 0 bases, J lost 7 bases, and 11 bases lay in between. The CDR3 contains 14 residues. The germline V gene has CDR1 SGHNT and CDR2 YYREEE (reference sequence). Here the CDR3 reads CASSLAGGRNEQFF. The CDR3 bases are TGTGCCAGCAGCTTGGCCGGGGGACGGAATGAGCAGTTCTTC.

A few counts support this clone. The V and J genes are TRBV7-3 and TRBJ1-6; D remains unclear. The ends were cut back, 1 base at V and 0 bases at J, with 7 bases in the middle. Germline V gene sequence: CDR1 SGHTA, CDR2 FQGTGA. The CDR3 has 16 residues. The CDR3 sequence is CASSLSGSSYNSPLHF. In DNA form, the CDR3 reads TGTGCCAGCAGCTTAAGCGGCAGCTCCTATAATTCACCCCTCCACTTT.

Concerning this clone itself: The same CDR3 can be traced to other DNA sequences in this sample. The V call is TRBV6-1, the J call TRBJ1-6; D is unclear. The germline CDR1 and CDR2 sequences are MNHNS and SASEGT. The CDR3 spans 14 residues. V gave up 2 bases and J gave up 7 bases, with 9 bases separating them. CDR3 sequence (DNA): TGTGCCAGCAGTGAACACGGAGCGAATTCACCCCTCCACTTT. Encoded protein: CASSEHGANSPLHF.

The chain has TRBV30 and TRBJ1-5; D remains ambiguous. The ends were cut back, 2 bases at V and 0 bases at J, with 11 bases in the middle. Germline-derived CDR1 and CDR2 are GTSNPN and SVGIG (reference sequence). CDR3 length equals 15 residues. CDR3 coding DNA: TGTGCCTGGAGTCCGGGAGGAGTTAGCAATCAGCCCCAGCATTTT. Translating gives CAWSPGGVSNQPQHF.

This chain links TRBV28 with TRBJ2-6; 8 nucleotides align to TRBD1. The ends lost 7 bases at V and 0 bases at J; junction bases unmatched: 17. The CDR3 contains 20 residues. Germline CDR1 reads MDHEN; CDR2 reads SYDVKM. In DNA form, the CDR3 reads TGTGCCAGCATCCTAGCGATGGGGGGACAGGAGAGCTCTGGGGCCAACGTCCTGACTTTC. It specifies CASILAMGGQESSGANVLTF.

This clone came up once. The CDR3 protein is CASSSRGQSGELFF. CDR3 coding DNA: TGTGCCAGCAGCTCCAGGGGGCAGAGCGGGGAGCTGTTTTTT. V and J are TRBV7-9 and TRBJ2-2; 8 bases align to TRBD1. CDR3 length: 14 amino acids. V lost 4 bases and J lost 7; bases outside the gene matches: 5. Germline CDR1 reads SEHNR; CDR2 reads FQNEAQ (reference sequence). The full variable domain, in which reference TRBV7-9 and TRBJ2-2 provide the parts outside the CDR3, is DTGVSQNPRHKITKRGQNVTFRCDPISEHNRLYWYRQTLGQGPEFLTYFQNEAQLEKSRLLSDRFSAERPKGSFSTLEIQRTEQGDSAMYLCASSSRGQSGELFFGEGSRLTVL.

In the case of this clone: It may be a read error: a sequence one base away is much more abundant. V gene TRBV6-1 combines with J gene TRBJ2-5; maybe TRBD2 (6 bases). The CDR3 length is 16 residues. The V gene lost 2 bases and the J gene lost 11 bases, with 24 bases spanning the gap. CDR1 is MNHNS and CDR2 is SASEGT in the germline V gene. DNA of the CDR3: TGTGCCAGCAGTGAAATGGGGGGAGTACCTTCCTACAAGCAGTACTTC. Its protein product is CASSEMGGVPSYKQYF.

This clone has a handful of counts. The chain has TRBV7-3 and TRBJ2-1; the match to TRBD2 covers 7 bases. V was clipped by 5 bases and J by 1 base; unmatched bases: 8. The germline gives CDR1 SGHTA, CDR2 FQGTGA. The CDR3 has 16 amino acids. The CDR3 DNA reads as TGTGCCAGCAGCCCGCAAGCGGGATATTCCTACAATGAGCAGTTCTTC. Translating gives CASSPQAGYSYNEQFF.

The chain is built from TRBV11-2 and TRBJ1-4; TRBD1 is a possible D gene (5 bases). The V gene's germline CDR1 is SGHAT and CDR2 FQNNGV. V dropped 4 bases and J dropped 7 bases, with 16 bases sitting between them. The CDR3 is made up of 15 amino acids. CDR3 region: CASSSGHRWGEKLFF. In DNA, the CDR3 is TGTGCCAGCAGCTCCGGACACCGGTGGGGTGAAAAACTGTTTTTT.

This clone was recorded a few times. The rearrangement joins TRBV2 to TRBJ2-5; unclear D gene. CDR3 length: 15 amino acids. The germline CDR1 and CDR2 sequences are SNHLY and FYNNEI. V lost 7 bases and J 2 bases, leaving 17 bases between the germline ends. CDR3 nucleotides: TGTGCCAGCATCCGCAGTTGGCGGAGACAAGAGACCCAGTACTTC. Encoded protein: CASIRSWRRQETQYF. The whole variable domain, filled in from reference TRBV2 and TRBJ2-5, reads EPEVTQTPSHQVTQMGQEVILRCVPISNHLYFYWYRQILGQKVEFLVSFYNNEISEKSEIFDDQFSVERPDGSNFTLKIRSTKLEDSAMYFCASIRSWRRQETQYFGPGTRLLVL.

The J gene is TRBJ1-2, the V gene TRBV7-2; possibly TRBD1 for D (5 bases). Germline-derived CDR1 and CDR2 are SGHTA and FQGNSA. CDR3 size: 17 residues. Trimming cost V 2 bases and J 3 bases, with 19 bases left between them. Here the CDR3 reads CASSLRREVPGHYGYTF. In nucleotides, the CDR3 is TGTGCCAGCAGCTTAAGAAGGGAGGTTCCGGGACACTATGGCTACACCTTC.

This rearrangement joins TRBV15 to TRBJ1-4, with TRBD1 matching over 8 bases. The CDR3 runs 15 residues. The trim removed 4 bases at V and 2 bases at J, leaving 3 bases unmatched. Germline values: CDR1 LNHNV, CDR2 YYDKDF (reference sequence). CDR3: CATSTRTGTNEKLFF. The CDR3 DNA reads as TGTGCCACCAGCACCCGGACAGGGACTAATGAAAAACTGTTTTTT. The whole variable domain, filled in from reference TRBV15 and TRBJ1-4, reads DAMVIQNPRYQVTQFGKPVTLSCSQTLNHNVMYWYQQKSSQAPKLLFHYYDKDFNNEADTPDNFQSRRPNTSFCFLDIRSPGLGDTAMYLCATSTRTGTNEKLFFGSGTQLSVL.

Written as DNA, the CDR3 is TGTGCCAGCAGTTCAAGACTAGCGGGAGGGTACGAGCAGTACTTC. It codes for CASSSRLAGGYEQYF. V usage is TRBV6-5 and J usage is TRBJ2-7; TRBD2 agrees at 14 bases. Germline trimming cut 4 bases from V and 4 bases from J; bases unmatched to any gene: 3. The CDR3 covers 15 residues. Germline CDR1 reads MNHEY; CDR2 reads SVGAGI.